This TCR beta chain was captured by sequencing in a study of T-cell reconstitution after alpha-beta-depleted transplantation in children. A library of TCRbeta sequences, prepared with unique molecular identifiers, was generated. TCRdb called the PCR reads again in MiXCR, with one record for every CDR3 protein. In the table there are under 300,000 distinct CDR3 sequences, approximately 9.7% of which are singletons. Many counts were recorded for this clonotype. Trimming took 5 bases from V and 5 from J, leaving 15 bases between them. The CDR3 sequence is 14 residues long. V gene TRBV12-3 or TRBV12-4 combines with J gene TRBJ1-2, with D unclear. Sample: PBMCs from the stem cell graft donor, taken from the stem cell graft. The clonotype was recovered from a human donor who donated a stem cell graft to a child with SCID. CDR3 sequence (DNA): TGTGCCAGCAGTCCAAGGGCAGGATTATATGGCTACACCTTC. This codes for CASSPRAGLYGYTF.